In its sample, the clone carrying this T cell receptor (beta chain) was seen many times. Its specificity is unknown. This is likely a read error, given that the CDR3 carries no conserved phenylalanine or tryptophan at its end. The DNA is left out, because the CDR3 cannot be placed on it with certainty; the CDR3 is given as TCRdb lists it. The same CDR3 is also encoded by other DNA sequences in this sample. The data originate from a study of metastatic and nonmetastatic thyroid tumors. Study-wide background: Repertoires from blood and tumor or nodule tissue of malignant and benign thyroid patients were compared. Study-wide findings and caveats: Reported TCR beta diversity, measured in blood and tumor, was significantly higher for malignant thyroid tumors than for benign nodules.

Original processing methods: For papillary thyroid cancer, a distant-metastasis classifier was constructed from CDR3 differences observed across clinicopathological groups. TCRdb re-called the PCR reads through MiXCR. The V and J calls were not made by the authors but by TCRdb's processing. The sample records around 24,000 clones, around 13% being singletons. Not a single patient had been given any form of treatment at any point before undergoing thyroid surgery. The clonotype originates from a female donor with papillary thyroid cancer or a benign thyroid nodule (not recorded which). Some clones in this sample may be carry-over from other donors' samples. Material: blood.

The CDR3 reads CASSVGAPE. The V and J genes are TRBV9 and TRBJ2-2. Germline-derived CDR1 and CDR2 are SGDLS and YYNGEE. The length of the CDR3 is 9 amino acids, counting both ends.